This TCR beta chain comes out of a study of blood T cell repertoires in COVID-19. The V and J ends lost 6 bases and 10 bases, in that order; junction bases with no gene match: 14. The CDR3 has 13 amino acids. The germline V gene has CDR1 SQVTM and CDR2 ANQGSEA. Profiling relied on immunoSEQ multiplex PCR, and the TCRdb table lists in-frame clones only, not all of them. This table has some 200,000 clones, about 84% appearing once. The V call is TRBV29-1, the J call TRBJ1-1, with 7 nucleotides matching TRBD1. The TCR originated in a human donor in a cohort sampled during active COVID-19. The sample was peripheral blood. CDR3 sequence: CSVVTGANVPAFF. The CDR3 DNA follows: TGCAGCGTCGTAACAGGGGCGAATGTTCCAGCTTTCTTT.